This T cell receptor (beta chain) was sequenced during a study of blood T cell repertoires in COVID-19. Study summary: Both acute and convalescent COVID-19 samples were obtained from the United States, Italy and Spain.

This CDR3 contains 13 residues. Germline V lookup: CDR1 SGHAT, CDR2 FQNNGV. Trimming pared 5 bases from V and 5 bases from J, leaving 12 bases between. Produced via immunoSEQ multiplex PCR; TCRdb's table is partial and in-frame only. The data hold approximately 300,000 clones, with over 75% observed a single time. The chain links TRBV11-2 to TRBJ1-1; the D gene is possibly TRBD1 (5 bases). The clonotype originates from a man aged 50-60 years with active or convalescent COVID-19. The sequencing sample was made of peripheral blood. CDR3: CASSLGRETEAFF. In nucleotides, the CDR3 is TGTGCCAGCAGCCTAGGCAGGGAAACTGAAGCTTTCTTT.